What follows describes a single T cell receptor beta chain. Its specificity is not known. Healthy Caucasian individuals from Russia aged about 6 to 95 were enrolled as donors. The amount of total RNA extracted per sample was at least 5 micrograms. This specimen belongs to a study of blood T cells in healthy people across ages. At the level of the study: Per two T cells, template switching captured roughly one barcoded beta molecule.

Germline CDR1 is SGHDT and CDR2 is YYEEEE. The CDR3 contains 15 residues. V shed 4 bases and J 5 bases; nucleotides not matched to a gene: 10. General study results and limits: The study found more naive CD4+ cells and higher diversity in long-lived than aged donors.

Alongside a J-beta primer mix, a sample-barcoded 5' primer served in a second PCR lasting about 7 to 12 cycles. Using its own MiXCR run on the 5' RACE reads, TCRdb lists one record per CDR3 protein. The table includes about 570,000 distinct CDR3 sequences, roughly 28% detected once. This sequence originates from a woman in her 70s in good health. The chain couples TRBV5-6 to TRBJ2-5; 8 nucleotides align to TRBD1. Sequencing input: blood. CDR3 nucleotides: TGTGCCAGCAGCCAAGTTCAGGGGGCATGGGAGACCCAGTACTTC. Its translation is CASSQVQGAWETQYF.